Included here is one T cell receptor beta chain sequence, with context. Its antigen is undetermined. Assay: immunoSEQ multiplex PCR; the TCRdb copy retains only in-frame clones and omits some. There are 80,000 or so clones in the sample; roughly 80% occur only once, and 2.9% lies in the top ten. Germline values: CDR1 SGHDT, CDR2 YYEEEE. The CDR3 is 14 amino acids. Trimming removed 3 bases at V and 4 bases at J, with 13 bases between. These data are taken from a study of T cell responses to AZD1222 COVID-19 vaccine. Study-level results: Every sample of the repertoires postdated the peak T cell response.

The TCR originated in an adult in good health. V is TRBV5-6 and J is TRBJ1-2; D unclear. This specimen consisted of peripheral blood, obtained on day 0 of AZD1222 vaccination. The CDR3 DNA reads TGTGCCAGCAGCTCTCTGCCGAGAACCTATGGCTACACCTTC. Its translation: CASSSLPRTYGYTF.